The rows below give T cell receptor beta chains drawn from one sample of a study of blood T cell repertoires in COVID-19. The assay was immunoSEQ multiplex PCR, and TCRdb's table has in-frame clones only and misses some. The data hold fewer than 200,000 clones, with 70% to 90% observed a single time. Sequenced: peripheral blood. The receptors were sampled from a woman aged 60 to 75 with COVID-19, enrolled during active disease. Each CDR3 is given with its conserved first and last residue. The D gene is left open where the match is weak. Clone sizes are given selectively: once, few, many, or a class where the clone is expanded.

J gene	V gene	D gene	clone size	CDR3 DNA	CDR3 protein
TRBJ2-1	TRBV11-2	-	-	TGTGCCAGCAGCTTAGGAGAGGGCCGGAACAATGAGCAGTTCTTC	CASSLGEGRNNEQFF
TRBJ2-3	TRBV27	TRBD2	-	TGTGCCAGCAGTCCGTGGGGGGGGACGGGGACAGATACGCAGTATTTT	CASSPWGGTGTDTQYF
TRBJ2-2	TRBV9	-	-	TGTGCCAGCAGCAGTCGACTGCTGAACACCGGGGAGCTGTTTTTT	CASSSRLLNTGELFF
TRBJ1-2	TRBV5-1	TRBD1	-	TGCGCCAGCAGCTCAGGGACAGGGTCGTATGGCTACACCTTC	CASSSGTGSYGYTF
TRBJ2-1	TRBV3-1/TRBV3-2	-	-	TGTGCCAGCAGCCGGAGGGGCAATGAGCAGTTCTTC	CASSRRGNEQFF
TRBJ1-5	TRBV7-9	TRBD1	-	TGTGCCAGCAGCTTAGTTAGTAGTCAGGGGGCGGGTCAGCCCCAGCATTTT	CASSLVSSQGAGQPQHF
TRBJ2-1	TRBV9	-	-	TGTGCCAGCAGCGTAGGGTTGACAGCCCCGGGGGACAATGAGCAGTTCTTC	CASSVGLTAPGDNEQFF
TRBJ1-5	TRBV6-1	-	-	TGTGCCAGCAGTGAACATACAGCCCAGCCCCAGCATTTT	CASSEHTAQPQHF
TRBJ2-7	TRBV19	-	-	TGTGCCAGTAGTATGCCTGGCCCCTACGAGCAGTACTTC	CASSMPGPYEQYF
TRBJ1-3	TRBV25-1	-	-	TGTGCCAGCAGTGACCCGACAGCCCCCTCTGGAAACACCATATATTTT	CASSDPTAPSGNTIYF
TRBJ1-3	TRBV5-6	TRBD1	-	TGTGCCAGCAGCTTGAGGAGACAGGGGGCATACACCATATATTTT	CASSLRRQGAYTIYF
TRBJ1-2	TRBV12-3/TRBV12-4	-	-	TGTGCCAGCAGTTTAGGACAGTCTCGCTACACCTTC	CASSLGQSRYTF
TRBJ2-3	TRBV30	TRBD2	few	TGTGCCTGGAGTGAACTAGCGGGGGGCAAAGATACGCAGTATTTT	CAWSELAGGKDTQYF